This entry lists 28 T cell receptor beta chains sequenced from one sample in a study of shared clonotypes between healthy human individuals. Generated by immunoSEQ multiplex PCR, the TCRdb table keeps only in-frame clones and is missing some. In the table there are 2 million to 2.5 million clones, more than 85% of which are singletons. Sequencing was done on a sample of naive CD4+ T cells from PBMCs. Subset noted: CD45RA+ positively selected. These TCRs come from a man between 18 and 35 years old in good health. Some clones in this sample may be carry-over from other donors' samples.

CDR3 DNA: TGTGCCAGTAAAGACAGGGCAGCTAACTATGGCTACACCTTC. Protein product: CASKDRAANYGYTF. The V gene is TRBV19, the J gene TRBJ1-2, with 7 bases fitting TRBD1. CDR3 size: 14 residues. Germline V lookup: CDR1 LNHDA, CDR2 SQIVND (reference sequence). With V trimmed by 7 bases and J by 0 bases, 5 bases remained unmatched.

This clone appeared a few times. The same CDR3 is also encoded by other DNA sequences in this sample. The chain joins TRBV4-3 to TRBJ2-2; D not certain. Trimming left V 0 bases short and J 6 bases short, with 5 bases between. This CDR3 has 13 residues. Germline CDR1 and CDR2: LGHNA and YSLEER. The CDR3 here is CASSQDWAGELFF. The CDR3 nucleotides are TGCGCCAGCAGCCAAGATTGGGCCGGGGAGCTGTTTTTT.

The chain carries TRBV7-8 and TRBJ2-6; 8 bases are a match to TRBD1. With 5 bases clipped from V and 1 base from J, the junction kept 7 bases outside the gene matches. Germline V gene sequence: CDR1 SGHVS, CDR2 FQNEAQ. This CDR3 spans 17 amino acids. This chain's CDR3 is CASSMTGVASGANVLTF. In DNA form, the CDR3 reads TGTGCCAGCAGCATGACAGGGGTGGCATCTGGGGCCAACGTCCTGACTTTC. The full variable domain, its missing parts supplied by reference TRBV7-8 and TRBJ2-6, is GAGVSQSPRYKVAKRGQDVALRCDPISGHVSLFWYQQALGQGPEFLTYFQNEAQLDKSGLPSDRFFAERPEGSVSTLKIQRTQQEDSAVYLCASSMTGVASGANVLTFGAGSRLTVL.

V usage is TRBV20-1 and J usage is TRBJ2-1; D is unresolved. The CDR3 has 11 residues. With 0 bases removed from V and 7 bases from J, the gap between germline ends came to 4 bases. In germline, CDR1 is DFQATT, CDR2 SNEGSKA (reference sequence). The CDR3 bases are TGCAGTGCTAGAGATCAAAATGAGCAGTTCTTC. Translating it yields CSARDQNEQFF.

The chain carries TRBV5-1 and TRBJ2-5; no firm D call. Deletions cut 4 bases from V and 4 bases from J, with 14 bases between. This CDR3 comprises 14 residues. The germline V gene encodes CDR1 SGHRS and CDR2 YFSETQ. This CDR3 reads CASSPRWSGETQYF. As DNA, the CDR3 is TGCGCCAGCAGCCCCCGCTGGTCAGGAGAGACCCAGTACTTC.

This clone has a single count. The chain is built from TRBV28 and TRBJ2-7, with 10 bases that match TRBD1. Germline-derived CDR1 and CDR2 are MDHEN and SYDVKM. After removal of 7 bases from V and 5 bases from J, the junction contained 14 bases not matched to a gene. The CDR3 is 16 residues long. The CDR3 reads CASTPGGGTGVHEQYF. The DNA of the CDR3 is TGTGCCAGCACTCCCGGGGGCGGGACAGGGGTGCACGAGCAGTACTTC.

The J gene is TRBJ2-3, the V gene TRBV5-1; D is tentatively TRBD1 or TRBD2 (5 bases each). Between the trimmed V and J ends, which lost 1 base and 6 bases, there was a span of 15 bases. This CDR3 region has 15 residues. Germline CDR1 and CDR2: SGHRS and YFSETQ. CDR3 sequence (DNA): TGCGCCAGCAGCTTGCCCGGTGGGGGTGGTGATACGCAGTATTTT. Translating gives CASSLPGGGGDTQYF.

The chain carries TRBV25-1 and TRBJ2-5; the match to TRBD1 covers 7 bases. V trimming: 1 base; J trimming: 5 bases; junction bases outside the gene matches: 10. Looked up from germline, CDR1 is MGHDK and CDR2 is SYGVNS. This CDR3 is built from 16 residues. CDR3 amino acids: CASSEFTGDTWETQYF. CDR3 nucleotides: TGTGCCAGCAGTGAATTCACAGGGGATACGTGGGAGACCCAGTACTTC.

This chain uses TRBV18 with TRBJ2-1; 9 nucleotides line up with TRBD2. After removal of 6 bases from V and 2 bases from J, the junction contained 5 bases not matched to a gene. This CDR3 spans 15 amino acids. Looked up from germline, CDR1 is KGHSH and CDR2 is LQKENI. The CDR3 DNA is TGTGCCAGCTCCCTAGCGGGAAGGACCTACAATGAGCAGTTCTTC. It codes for CASSLAGRTYNEQFF.

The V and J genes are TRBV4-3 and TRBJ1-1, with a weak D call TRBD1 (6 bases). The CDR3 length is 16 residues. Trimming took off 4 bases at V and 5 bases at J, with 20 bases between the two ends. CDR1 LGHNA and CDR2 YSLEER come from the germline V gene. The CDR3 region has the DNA TGCGCCAGCAGCCGAGAACGGGACACTCGACGGACTGAAGCTTTCTTT. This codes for CASSRERDTRRTEAFF.

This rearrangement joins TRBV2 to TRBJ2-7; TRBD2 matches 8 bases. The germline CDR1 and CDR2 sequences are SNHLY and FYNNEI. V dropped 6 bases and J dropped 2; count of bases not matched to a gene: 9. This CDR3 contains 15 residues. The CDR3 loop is CASRLGLAETYEQYF. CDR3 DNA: TGTGCCAGCAGGCTAGGACTAGCAGAAACCTACGAGCAGTACTTC.

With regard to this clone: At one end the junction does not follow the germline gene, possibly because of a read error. In DNA, the CDR3 is TGTGCCAGCAGCTTGGAAGCAGGGAGTGCACAATTT. Residues: CASSLEAGSAQF. J is TRBJ1-4 and V is TRBV5-5, with a weak D call TRBD1 (5 bases). The germline CDR1 and CDR2 sequences are SGHKS and YYEKEE (reference sequence). The length of the CDR3 is 12 residues.

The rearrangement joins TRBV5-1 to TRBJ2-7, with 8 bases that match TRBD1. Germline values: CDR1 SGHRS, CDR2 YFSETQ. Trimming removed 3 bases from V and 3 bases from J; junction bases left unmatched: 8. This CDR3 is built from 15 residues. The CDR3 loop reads CASSSWTGPNYEQYF. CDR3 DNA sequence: TGCGCCAGCAGCTCATGGACAGGGCCCAACTACGAGCAGTACTTC. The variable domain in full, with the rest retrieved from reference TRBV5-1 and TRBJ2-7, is KAGVTQTPRYLIKTRGQQVTLSCSPISGHRSVSWYQQTPGQGLQFLFEYFSETQRNKGNFPGRFSGRQFSNSRSEMNVSTLELGDSALYLCASSSWTGPNYEQYFGPGTRLTVT.

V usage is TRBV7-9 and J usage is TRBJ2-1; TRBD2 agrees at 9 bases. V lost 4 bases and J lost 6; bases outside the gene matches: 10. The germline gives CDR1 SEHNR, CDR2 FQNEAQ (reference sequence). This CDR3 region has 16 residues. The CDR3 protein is CASSSAMFSGSNEQFF. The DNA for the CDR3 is TGTGCCAGCAGCTCCGCCATGTTTAGCGGGAGCAATGAGCAGTTCTTC.

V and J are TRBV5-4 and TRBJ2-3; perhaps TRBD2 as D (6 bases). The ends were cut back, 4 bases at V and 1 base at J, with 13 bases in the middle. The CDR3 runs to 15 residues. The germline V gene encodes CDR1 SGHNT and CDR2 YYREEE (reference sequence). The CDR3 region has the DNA TGTGCCAGCAGCCCCCCGGGAGCGGGCACAGATACGCAGTATTTT. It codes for CASSPPGAGTDTQYF.

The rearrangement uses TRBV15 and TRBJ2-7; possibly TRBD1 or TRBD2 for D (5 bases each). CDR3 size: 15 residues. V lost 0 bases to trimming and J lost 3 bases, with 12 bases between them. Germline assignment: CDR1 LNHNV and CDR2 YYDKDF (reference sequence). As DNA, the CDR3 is TGTGCCACCAGCAGAGAACCGGGGCCCGGCTACGAGCAGTACTTC. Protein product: CATSREPGPGYEQYF.

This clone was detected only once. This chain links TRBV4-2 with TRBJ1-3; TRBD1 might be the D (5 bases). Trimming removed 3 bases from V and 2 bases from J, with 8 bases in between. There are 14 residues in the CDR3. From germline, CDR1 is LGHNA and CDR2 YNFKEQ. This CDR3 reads CASSQGTPGNTIYF. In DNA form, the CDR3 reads TGTGCCAGCAGCCAGGGGACCCCTGGAAACACCATATATTTT.

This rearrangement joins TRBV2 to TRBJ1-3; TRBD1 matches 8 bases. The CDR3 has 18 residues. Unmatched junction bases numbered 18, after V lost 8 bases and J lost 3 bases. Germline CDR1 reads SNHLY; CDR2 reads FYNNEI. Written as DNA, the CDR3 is TGTGCCAGCCAGCCTCAGACCAGGGGGCGATCGAGTGGAAACACCATATATTTT. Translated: CASQPQTRGRSSGNTIYF.

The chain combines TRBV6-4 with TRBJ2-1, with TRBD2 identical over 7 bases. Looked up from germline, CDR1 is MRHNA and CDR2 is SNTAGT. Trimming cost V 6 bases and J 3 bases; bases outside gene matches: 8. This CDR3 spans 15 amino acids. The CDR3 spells CASRSSGTNYNEQFF. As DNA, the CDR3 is TGTGCCAGCAGATCTTCCGGGACTAACTACAATGAGCAGTTCTTC.

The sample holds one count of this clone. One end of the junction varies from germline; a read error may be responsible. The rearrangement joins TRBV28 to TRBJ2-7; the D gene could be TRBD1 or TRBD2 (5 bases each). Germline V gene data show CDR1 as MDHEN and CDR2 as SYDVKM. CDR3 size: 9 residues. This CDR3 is CAGRGEKYF. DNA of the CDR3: TGTGCCGGACGGGGCGAGAAGTACTTC.

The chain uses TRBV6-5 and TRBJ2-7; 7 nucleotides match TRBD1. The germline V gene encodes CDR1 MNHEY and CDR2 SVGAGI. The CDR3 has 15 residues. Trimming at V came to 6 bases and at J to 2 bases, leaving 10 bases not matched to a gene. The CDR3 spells CASRRQGQFPYEQYF. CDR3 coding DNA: TGTGCCAGCAGGAGACAGGGACAGTTTCCCTACGAGCAGTACTTC.

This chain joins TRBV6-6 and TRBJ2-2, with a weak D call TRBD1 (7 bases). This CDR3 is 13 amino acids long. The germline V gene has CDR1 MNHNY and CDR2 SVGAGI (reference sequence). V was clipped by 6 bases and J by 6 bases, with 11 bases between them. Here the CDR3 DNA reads TGTGCCAGCAGACTCAGGGGGGCCGGGGAGCTGTTTTTT. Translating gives CASRLRGAGELFF.

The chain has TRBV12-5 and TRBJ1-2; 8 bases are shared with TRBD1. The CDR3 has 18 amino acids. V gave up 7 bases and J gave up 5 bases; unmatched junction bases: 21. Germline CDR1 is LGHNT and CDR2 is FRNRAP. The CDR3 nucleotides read TGTGCTAGTGCTTCAGACAGGGGAAATTCCGACATCATTTATGGCTACACCTTC. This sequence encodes CASASDRGNSDIIYGYTF. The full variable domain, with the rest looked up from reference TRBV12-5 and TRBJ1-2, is DARVTQTPRHKVTEMGQEVTMRCQPILGHNTVFWYRQTMMQGLELLAYFRNRAPLDDSGMPKDRFSAEMPDATLATLKIQPSEPRDSAVYFCASASDRGNSDIIYGYTFGSGTRLTVV.

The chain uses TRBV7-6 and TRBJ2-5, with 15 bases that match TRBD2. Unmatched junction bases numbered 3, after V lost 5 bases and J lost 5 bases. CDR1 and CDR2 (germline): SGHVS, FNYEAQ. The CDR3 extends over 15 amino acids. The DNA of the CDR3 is TGTGCCAGCAGCCTCGGACTAGCGGGGGGGGAGACCCAGTACTTC. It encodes CASSLGLAGGETQYF.

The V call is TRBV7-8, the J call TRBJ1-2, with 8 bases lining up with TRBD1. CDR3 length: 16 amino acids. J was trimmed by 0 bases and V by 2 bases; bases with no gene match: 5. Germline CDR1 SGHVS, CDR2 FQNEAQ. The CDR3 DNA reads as TGTGCCAGCAGCTTATACGGGACAGGTACTAACTATGGCTACACCTTC. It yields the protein CASSLYGTGTNYGYTF.

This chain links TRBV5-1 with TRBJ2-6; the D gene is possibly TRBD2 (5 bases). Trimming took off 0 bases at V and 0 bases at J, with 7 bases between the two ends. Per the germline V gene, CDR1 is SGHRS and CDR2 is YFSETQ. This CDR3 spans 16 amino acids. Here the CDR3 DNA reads TGCGCCAGCAGCTTGGGGGCGGGCTCTGGGGCCAACGTCCTGACTTTC. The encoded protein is CASSLGAGSGANVLTF. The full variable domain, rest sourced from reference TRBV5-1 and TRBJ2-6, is KAGVTQTPRYLIKTRGQQVTLSCSPISGHRSVSWYQQTPGQGLQFLFEYFSETQRNKGNFPGRFSGRQFSNSRSEMNVSTLELGDSALYLCASSLGAGSGANVLTFGAGSRLTVL.

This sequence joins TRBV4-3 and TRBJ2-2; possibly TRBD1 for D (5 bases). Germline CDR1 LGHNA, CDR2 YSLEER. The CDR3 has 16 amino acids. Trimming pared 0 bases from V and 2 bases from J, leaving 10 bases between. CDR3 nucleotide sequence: TGCGCCAGCAGCCAAGATCCCGGACACAACACCGGGGAGCTGTTTTTT. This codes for CASSQDPGHNTGELFF.

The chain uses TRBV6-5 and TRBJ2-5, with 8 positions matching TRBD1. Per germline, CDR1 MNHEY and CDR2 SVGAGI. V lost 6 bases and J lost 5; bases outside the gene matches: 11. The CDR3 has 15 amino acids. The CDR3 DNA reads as TGTGCCAGCAGGCACTACGGGGACAGGTTGGAGACCCAGTACTTC. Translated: CASRHYGDRLETQYF.